These T cell receptor beta chains were read from a single sample in a study of graft-versus-host responses after intestinal transplantation. Clones were read by immunoSEQ multiplex PCR, and TCRdb kept only the in-frame ones, dropping some. The sample has almost 85,000 clones, 90% to 95% seen once. Their recognized antigens are unknown. Sequenced here: unstimulated CD4+ T cells sorted from spleen or lymph node cells, sampled before intestinal transplant. All receptors derive from a human donor who received an intestinal transplant. Each CDR3 is given with its conserved first and last residue. A D gene is named only where the DNA matches it firmly.

TRBJ1-1 | TRBV19 | TRBD1 | CASSSTGTGTEAFF
TRBJ1-5 | TRBV19 | . | CASSIVGGGQPQHF
TRBJ1-5 | TRBV5-8 | . | CASSSYRVRNQPQHF
TRBJ2-1 | TRBV7-2 | . | CASSLARGRGIYEQFF
TRBJ2-3 | TRBV5-1 | . | CASRKGGTDTQYF
TRBJ2-3 | TRBV6-5 | TRBD2 | CASSYEAGGLPDTQYF
TRBJ2-2 | TRBV6-7 | . | CASTPAGRVTGELFF
TRBJ1-5 | TRBV19 | . | CASKPGDYSNQPQHF
TRBJ1-1 | TRBV4-3 | TRBD1 | CASSQEVRGRGLNTEAFF
TRBJ1-5 | TRBV19 | TRBD1 | CASSKYSGTGANSNQPQHF
TRBJ1-3 | TRBV5-1 | TRBD1 | CASSRGTGGAGNTIYF
TRBJ1-2 | TRBV2 | . | CASSESWEGNYGYTF
TRBJ1-3 | TRBV19 | TRBD1 | CASSFYPGTGGNTIYF
TRBJ2-7 | TRBV20-1 | TRBD1 | CSTSIQGGQYF
TRBJ1-2 | TRBV7-2 | TRBD1 | CASSFNRGPHSSYGYTF
TRBJ1-2 | TRBV7-9 | TRBD1 | CASSLEKGQEYGYTF
TRBJ2-1 | TRBV7-2 | TRBD2 | CASSPQRLAGNYNEQFF
TRBJ2-2 | TRBV19 | TRBD1 | CASSEDRGRNTGELFF
TRBJ2-2 | TRBV5-6 | . | CASSLSGELFF
TRBJ1-4 | TRBV19 | . | CASKGDNREKLFF
TRBJ2-3 | TRBV18 | . | CASSPLPSGVGTDTQYF
TRBJ2-3 | TRBV7-6 | TRBD2 | CAISGGGTDTQYF
TRBJ2-3 | TRBV15 | . | CATSRDPADTQYF
TRBJ2-7 | TRBV7-2 | TRBD1 | CASSLLQTGTYEQYF
TRBJ1-6 | TRBV14 | . | CASSQAFAPLHF
TRBJ1-6 | TRBV5-6 | . | CASSQKRTAYYNSPLHF